These 23 T cell receptor beta chains share one sample of origin, sequenced in a study of T cells in Graves' hyperthyroidism and ophthalmopathy. Amplification yielded TCR beta CDR3 regions, with RNA transcripts as the source. The TCR CDR3 first-round RT-PCR relied on the HTBI primer set. TCRdb fed the multiplex PCR reads into MiXCR, producing one record per CDR3 protein. Here the sample spans around 800,000 distinct CDR3 sequences, roughly 40% being singletons. The sequencing sample was made of blood. The receptors derive from a man aged 18 to 30 with Graves' hyperthyroidism.

A note on this clonotype: The DNA is left out, because the CDR3 cannot be placed on it with certainty; the CDR3 is given as TCRdb lists it. V is TRBV7-8 and J is TRBJ1-4; TRBD1, as called in the table, went unchecked against the DNA. The germline CDR1 and CDR2 sequences are SGHVS and FQNEAQ. The CDR3 contains 17 residues when both ends are counted. The CDR3 sequence is CASSFGTGYRAMKNCFF.

This clonotype has more than one count but fewer than ten. The CDR3 bases are TGTGCCAGTAGTAAATTGTCGACGGGCACCGGGGAGCTGTTTTTT. As protein: CASSKLSTGTGELFF. V and J are TRBV19 and TRBJ2-2; D uncertain. Trimming stripped 4 bases from V and 4 bases from J, with 13 bases between. Germline V gene lookup returns CDR1 LNHDA and CDR2 SQIVND (reference sequence). The CDR3 is made up of 15 amino acids.

This clonotype has more than one count but fewer than ten. The chain joins TRBV9 to TRBJ2-5, with D perhaps TRBD1 (5 bases). V lost 5 bases, J lost 1 base, and 15 bases lay in between. Per germline, CDR1 SGDLS and CDR2 YYNGEE. The CDR3 contains 15 residues. For the CDR3, the DNA is TGTGCCAGCAGTAGTTCCGTAACAGGCCAAGAGACCCAGTACTTC. It yields the protein CASSSSVTGQETQYF.

In its sample, this clonotype was seen a few times. This chain links TRBV6-6 with TRBJ1-1, with D unresolved. Germline lookup yields CDR1 MNHNY and CDR2 SVGAGI (reference sequence). Trimming pared 7 bases from V and 8 bases from J, leaving 14 bases between. The CDR3 runs 12 residues. The CDR3 sequence is CASTEGYKEAFF. The CDR3 DNA follows: TGTGCCAGCACCGAAGGCTATAAAGAAGCTTTCTTT.

This clonotype was observed a handful of times. The chain joins TRBV19 to TRBJ2-7; D may be TRBD1 (6 bases). CDR1 LNHDA and CDR2 SQIVND come from the germline V gene (reference sequence). The CDR3 extends over 14 amino acids. V lost 7 bases, J lost 0 bases, and 13 bases lay in between. CDR3 in amino acids: CASKGDGSSYEQYF. The CDR3 region has the DNA TGTGCCAGTAAGGGGGACGGAAGCTCCTACGAGCAGTACTTC.

This chain connects TRBV11-1 to TRBJ1-1; tentative D call: TRBD1 (5 bases). The V end lost 5 bases, the J end lost 9 bases, and 19 bases lay between the germline ends. Germline values: CDR1 SGHAT, CDR2 FQDESV (reference sequence). The CDR3 has 14 residues. The CDR3 DNA is TGTGCCAGCAGCCTCTCGGGACTCCATTGGCAAGCTTTCTTT. It encodes CASSLSGLHWQAFF.

V usage is TRBV7-9 and J usage is TRBJ1-4; D call uncertain. With 3 bases removed from V and 0 bases from J, the gap between germline ends came to 17 bases. Looked up from germline, CDR1 is SEHNR and CDR2 is FQNEAQ (reference sequence). The CDR3 has 18 amino acids. CDR3 sequence: CASSFSVGPGTTNEKLFF. In DNA form, the CDR3 reads TGTGCCAGCAGCTTTTCAGTGGGTCCAGGAACAACTAATGAAAAACTGTTTTTT.

The chain uses TRBV20-1 and TRBJ2-3; D is unclear. Germline V lookup: CDR1 DFQATT, CDR2 SNEGSKA (reference sequence). V was shortened by 5 bases and J by 8 bases, with 8 bases between the two germline ends. The CDR3 has 10 amino acids. Here the CDR3 DNA reads TGCAGTGCTCCCTGGGTTACGCAGTATTTT. Its translation is CSAPWVTQYF.

This clonotype was seen many times. The rearrangement links TRBV29-1 to TRBJ2-7; no reliable D call. V was pared by 7 bases and J by 4 bases, with 11 bases between. CDR1 is SQVTM, CDR2 ANQGSEA, per germline. The CDR3 is 11 amino acids. The CDR3, as DNA: TGCAGCGCAAAAGAAGGGTACGAGCAGTACTTC. Protein: CSAKEGYEQYF.

V gene TRBV20-1 combines with J gene TRBJ1-5; D ambiguous. The length of the CDR3 is 11 residues. CDR1 is DFQATT and CDR2 is SNEGSKA in the germline V gene (reference sequence). Trimming took off 6 bases at V and 11 bases at J, with 14 bases between the two ends. This chain's CDR3 is CSARPLETQHF. As DNA, the CDR3 is TGCAGTGCGAGGCCCCTGGAGACCCAGCATTTT.

This clonotype was seen many times. The chain couples TRBV15 to TRBJ2-7, with TRBD1 identical over 9 bases. The CDR3 length is 13 residues. With 5 bases clipped from V and 3 bases from J, the junction kept 2 bases outside the gene matches. Germline CDR1 LNHNV, CDR2 YYDKDF (reference sequence). The CDR3 loop reads CATSEDRGYEQYF. In DNA, the CDR3 is TGTGCCACCAGCGAGGACAGGGGCTACGAGCAGTACTTC.

The rearrangement links TRBV13 to TRBJ1-1; D not certain. The germline V gene has CDR1 PRHDT and CDR2 FYEKMQ (reference sequence). The V end lost 5 bases, the J end lost 5 bases, and 18 bases lay between the germline ends. The CDR3 runs 15 residues. The CDR3 region is CASSREHAGGTEAFF. The CDR3 coding sequence is TGTGCCAGCAGCCGGGAACATGCCGGTGGGACTGAAGCTTTCTTT.

About this clonotype itself: One base away lies a much larger clone, so this may be a sequencing read error. This rearrangement joins TRBV29-1 to TRBJ1-2; 7 positions match TRBD1. With V trimmed by 6 bases and J by 4 bases, 5 bases remained unmatched. The germline V gene has CDR1 SQVTM and CDR2 ANQGSEA. CDR3 length: 12 amino acids. The CDR3 loop reads CSVYRGGYGYTF. The DNA for the CDR3 is TGCAGCGTCTACAGGGGAGGCTATGGCTACACCTTC.

This clonotype has a count of ten or more. V usage is TRBV2 and J usage is TRBJ2-6; 7 bases map to TRBD1. This CDR3 contains 17 residues. V shed 9 bases and J 4 bases; nucleotides not matched to a gene: 15. Germline CDR1 is SNHLY and CDR2 is FYNNEI. The DNA for the CDR3 is TGTGCCAGTCGACCTCAGCTTACAGGGGCCGGGGCCAACGTCCTGACTTTC. It specifies CASRPQLTGAGANVLTF.

This clonotype was observed many times. This chain links TRBV6-5 with TRBJ1-2; 9 nucleotides agree with TRBD1. This CDR3 comprises 15 residues. With 6 bases clipped from V and 5 bases from J, the junction kept 10 bases outside the gene matches. Germline CDR1 MNHEY, CDR2 SVGAGI. CDR3: CASSSPGQGGYGYTF. The CDR3 bases are TGTGCCAGCAGCTCCCCGGGACAGGGAGGGTATGGCTACACCTTC.

The table lists this clonotype with many counts. This chain joins TRBV15 and TRBJ1-5, with D unclear. Trimming stripped 0 bases from V and 3 bases from J, with 12 bases between. CDR3 length: 16 amino acids. CDR1 and CDR2 (germline): LNHNV, YYDKDF (reference sequence). CDR3 amino acids: CATSREVAQLNQPQHF. CDR3 sequence (DNA): TGTGCCACCAGCAGAGAGGTGGCACAGCTCAATCAGCCCCAGCATTTT.

This chain links TRBV2 with TRBJ2-5; D is undetermined. The length of the CDR3 is 13 residues. Per the germline V gene, CDR1 is SNHLY and CDR2 is FYNNEI. The V and J ends lost 5 bases and 3 bases respectively, with 10 bases between them. CDR3 in amino acids: CASSLAAEETQYF. CDR3 DNA sequence: TGTGCCAGCAGTTTGGCGGCGGAAGAGACCCAGTACTTC.

This clonotype was observed at least ten times. The rearrangement links TRBV14 to TRBJ1-2; D remains unclear. Deletions cut 3 bases from V and 2 bases from J, with 7 bases between. Germline loops: CDR1 SGHDN, CDR2 FVKESK. The length of the CDR3 is 13 residues. CDR3 nucleotide sequence: TGTGCCAGCAGCCAGCGGCAGAACTATGGCTACACCTTC. This sequence encodes CASSQRQNYGYTF.

A note on this clonotype: It may be a read error: a sequence one base away is much more abundant. The chain links TRBV10-3 to TRBJ2-7; TRBD1 is a possible D gene (5 bases). Trimming took 4 bases from V and 2 from J, leaving 12 bases between them. The CDR3 sequence is 14 residues long. Germline-derived CDR1 and CDR2 are ENHRY and SYGVKD. Here the CDR3 DNA reads TGTGCCATCAGTGGCCGGTACAGGACCTACGAGCAGTACTTC. Translating gives CAISGRYRTYEQYF.

In its sample, this clonotype was seen many times. The rearrangement uses TRBV10-3 and TRBJ1-1; 9 positions agree with TRBD1. V gave up 5 bases and J gave up 8 bases; unmatched junction bases: 3. The CDR3 has 12 amino acids. Germline CDR1 is ENHRY and CDR2 is SYGVKD. CDR3 amino acids: CAISLGQGEAFF. CDR3 DNA sequence: TGTGCCATCAGTCTCGGACAGGGGGAAGCTTTCTTT.

A remark on this clonotype: Given a much more abundant clone one base away, this may be a read error. V is TRBV15 and J is TRBJ2-7; no firm D call. The CDR3 totals 13 residues. CDR1 is LNHNV, CDR2 YYDKDF, per germline (reference sequence). The CDR3, as DNA: TGTGCCACCAGGCGGCCAGCAAGCTACGAGCGGTACTTC. This gives the protein CATRRPASYERYF.

The chain links TRBV6-2 or TRBV6-3 to TRBJ2-7, with 10 bases lining up with TRBD1. V was pared by 4 bases and J by 5 bases, with 11 bases of the junction left unmatched. CDR3 size: 16 residues. Germline loops: CDR1 MNHEY, CDR2 SVGEGT. The DNA for the CDR3 is TGTGCCAGCAGTTCCACCTCGCGGGACAGGGGCGACGAGCAGTACTTC. This sequence encodes CASSSTSRDRGDEQYF.

This clonotype was found a few times. The chain uses TRBV19 and TRBJ1-1; D perhaps matches TRBD1 (5 bases). There are 14 residues in the CDR3. V was shortened by 7 bases and J by 3 bases, with 15 bases between the two germline ends. The V gene's germline CDR1 is LNHDA and CDR2 SQIVND (reference sequence). The CDR3 region is CASTQGSPHTEAFF. CDR3 bases: TGTGCCAGTACTCAGGGTTCCCCCCACACTGAAGCTTTCTTT.